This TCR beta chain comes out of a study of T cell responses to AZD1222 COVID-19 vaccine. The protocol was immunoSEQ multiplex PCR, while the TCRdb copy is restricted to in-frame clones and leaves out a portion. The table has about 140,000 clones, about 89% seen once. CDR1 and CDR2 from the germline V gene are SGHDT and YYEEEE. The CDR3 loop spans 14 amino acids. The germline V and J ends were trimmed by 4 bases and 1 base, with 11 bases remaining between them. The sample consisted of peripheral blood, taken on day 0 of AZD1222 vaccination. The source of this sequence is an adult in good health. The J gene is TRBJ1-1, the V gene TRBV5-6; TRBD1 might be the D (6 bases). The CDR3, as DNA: TGTGCCAGCAGCCCGGGACACCCGAACACTGAAGCTTTCTTT. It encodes CASSPGHPNTEAFF. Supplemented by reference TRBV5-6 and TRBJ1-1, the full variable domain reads DAGVTQSPTHLIKTRGQQVTLRCSPKSGHDTVSWYQQALGQGPQFIFQYYEEEERQRGNFPDRFSGHQFPNYSSELNVNALLLGDSALYLCASSPGHPNTEAFFGQGTRLTVV.